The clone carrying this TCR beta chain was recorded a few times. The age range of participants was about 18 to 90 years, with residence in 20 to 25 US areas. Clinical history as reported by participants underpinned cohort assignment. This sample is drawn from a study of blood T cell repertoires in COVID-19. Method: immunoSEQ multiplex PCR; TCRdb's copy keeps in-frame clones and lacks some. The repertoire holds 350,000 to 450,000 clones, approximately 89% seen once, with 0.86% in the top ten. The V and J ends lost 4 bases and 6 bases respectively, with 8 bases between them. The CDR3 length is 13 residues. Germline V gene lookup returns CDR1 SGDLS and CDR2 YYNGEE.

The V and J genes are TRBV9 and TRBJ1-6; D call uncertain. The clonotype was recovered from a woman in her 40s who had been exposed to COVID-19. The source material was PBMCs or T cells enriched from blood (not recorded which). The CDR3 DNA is TGTGCCAGCAGCACTCGGGTTAATTCACCCCTCCACTTT. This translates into CASSTRVNSPLHF.